These 24 T cell receptor beta chains were all obtained from the same sample, sequenced in a study of T cell responses to AZD1222 COVID-19 vaccine. Data came from immunoSEQ multiplex PCR; TCRdb stores just in-frame clones and leaves some out. This sample has around 140,000 clones; roughly 93% occur once, and the top ten carry 9.3%. The source was peripheral blood, collected 28 days after the second AZD1222 dose. The source is an adult who received the AZD1222 COVID-19 vaccine.

The CDR3 sequence is CAWSVTAGSNYGYTF. CDR3 DNA sequence: TGTGCCTGGAGTGTAACGGCGGGCTCTAACTATGGCTACACCTTC. The rearrangement joins TRBV30 to TRBJ1-2, with no clear D. The CDR3 extends over 15 amino acids. Germline CDR1 is GTSNPN and CDR2 is SVGIG (reference sequence). Between the trimmed V and J ends, which lost 0 bases and 0 bases, there was a span of 11 bases.

The chain combines TRBV28 with TRBJ1-2, with 8 positions matching TRBD1. CDR1 and CDR2 (germline): MDHEN, SYDVKM. The junction had 5 bases not matched to a gene; V was cut back by 4 bases and J by 4 bases. The CDR3 runs 14 residues. CDR3 sequence reads: CASSSFGQGYGYTF. In nucleotides, the CDR3 is TGTGCCAGCAGTTCCTTCGGACAGGGCTATGGCTACACCTTC.

This clone was counted many times. The gene calls are TRBV19 and TRBJ1-2; TRBD1 matches at 7 bases. The ends lost 7 bases at V and 0 bases at J; junction bases unmatched: 14. CDR1 and CDR2 (germline): LNHDA, SQIVND (reference sequence). The CDR3 extends over 17 amino acids. The CDR3: CASTQGGMGLTNYGYTF. The CDR3 nucleotides read TGTGCCAGTACCCAGGGGGGAATGGGCCTTACTAACTATGGCTACACCTTC.

The CDR3 region has the DNA TGTGCCAGCTCAAACAGGGGAAATCAGCCCCAGCATTTT. Its translation: CASSNRGNQPQHF. The chain couples TRBV18 to TRBJ1-5; 7 nucleotides line up with TRBD1. CDR1 and CDR2 (germline): KGHSH, LQKENI. J gave up 4 bases and V 5 bases, and 2 bases lay outside the gene matches. The CDR3 covers 13 residues.

CDR3 sequence: CAWSKTSGRDTQYF. CDR3 coding DNA: TGTGCCTGGAGTAAGACTAGCGGGAGAGATACGCAGTATTTT. The rearrangement joins TRBV30 to TRBJ2-3; 12 bases align to TRBD2. J gave up 5 bases and V 2 bases, and 2 bases lay outside the gene matches. The CDR3 runs 14 residues. Germline CDR1 reads GTSNPN; CDR2 reads SVGIG (reference sequence).

The chain carries TRBV15 and TRBJ2-1; 7 nucleotides align to TRBD1. With V trimmed by 4 bases and J by 0 bases, 6 bases remained unmatched. This CDR3 has 16 amino acids. Germline CDR1 LNHNV, CDR2 YYDKDF (reference sequence). CDR3 coding DNA: TGTGCCACCAGCACGCCCAGGGGGAGCTCCTACAATGAGCAGTTCTTC. Residues: CATSTPRGSSYNEQFF.

The chain combines TRBV29-1 with TRBJ1-2, with D possibly being TRBD1 (5 bases). The CDR3 is 16 residues long. The germline V gene has CDR1 SQVTM and CDR2 ANQGSEA. The V end was cut by 4 bases, the J end by 4 bases, with 22 bases between. The CDR3 nucleotides read TGCAGCGTTGTCAACCCCCGAGGTAGGGGTAGCTATGGCTACACCTTC. Amino acids: CSVVNPRGRGSYGYTF.

The V and J genes are TRBV29-1 and TRBJ1-2; D may be TRBD1 (5 bases). The germline V gene encodes CDR1 SQVTM and CDR2 ANQGSEA. V lost 4 bases and J 4 bases, leaving 10 bases between the germline ends. The CDR3 is 12 amino acids. The chain's CDR3 is CSVATGGYGYTF. In DNA, the CDR3 is TGCAGCGTTGCTACAGGTGGCTATGGCTACACCTTC.

This chain links TRBV5-5 with TRBJ1-1; D call uncertain. V lost 4 bases to trimming and J lost 2 bases, with 3 bases between them. The CDR3 loop spans 11 amino acids. Germline CDR1 and CDR2: SGHKS and YYEKEE (reference sequence). The DNA for the CDR3 is TGTGCCAGCAGCCAAAACACTGAAGCTTTCTTT. Its translation is CASSQNTEAFF.

V gene TRBV3-1 (or the pseudogene TRBV3-2) combines with J gene TRBJ2-7; D ambiguous. The germline CDR1 and CDR2 sequences are LGHDT and YNNKEL (reference sequence). V gave up 4 bases and J gave up 9 bases, with 10 bases separating them. The CDR3 is made up of 11 amino acids. CDR3 amino acids: CASSLRRRQYF. DNA of the CDR3: TGTGCCAGCAGCCTCCGACGTCGGCAGTACTTC.

The chain couples TRBV15 to TRBJ1-2, with TRBD1 identical over 7 bases. CDR3 length: 14 amino acids. The J segment lost 4 bases and the V segment lost 3 bases, leaving 5 bases of the junction unmatched. CDR1 is LNHNV and CDR2 is YYDKDF in the germline V gene (reference sequence). In DNA, the CDR3 is TGTGCCACCAGCAGTCTACAGGGGAGCTATGGCTACACCTTC. It specifies CATSSLQGSYGYTF.

V and J are TRBV5-1 and TRBJ2-5; possibly TRBD1 for D (5 bases). V lost 4 bases, J lost 3 bases, and 13 bases lay in between. This CDR3 is built from 14 residues. Germline CDR1 reads SGHRS; CDR2 reads YFSETQ. The DNA of the CDR3 is TGCGCCAGCAGCCAGGACAATAGGAAAGAGACCCAGTACTTC. Amino acids: CASSQDNRKETQYF.

V and J are TRBV7-2 and TRBJ1-5; D unclear. The germline gives CDR1 SGHTA, CDR2 FQGNSA. This CDR3 is built from 15 residues. Deletions cut 5 bases from V and 1 base from J, with 12 bases between. CDR3 amino acids: CASSQYPGSNQPQHF. The CDR3 DNA follows: TGTGCCAGCAGCCAGTATCCGGGAAGCAATCAGCCCCAGCATTTT.

The chain couples TRBV24-1 to TRBJ1-2; weak D call: TRBD1 (5 bases). The CDR3 sequence is 15 residues long. Germline V CDR1 and CDR2: KGHDR, SFDVKD. V lost 3 bases and J lost 8, with 18 bases in between. CDR3 sequence reads: CATSDPLIGTGGYTF. CDR3 bases: TGTGCCACCAGTGATCCGCTGATCGGGACTGGCGGCTACACCTTC.

The chain recombines TRBV7-9 with TRBJ1-3, with D unresolved. CDR1 and CDR2 from the germline V gene are SEHNR and FQNEAQ (reference sequence). This CDR3 has 16 residues. Trimming stripped 9 bases from V and 0 bases from J, with 18 bases between. CDR3 loop: CASPAVTQSSGNTIYF. The CDR3 DNA is TGTGCCAGTCCTGCCGTAACCCAGAGCTCTGGAAACACCATATATTTT.

The rearrangement links TRBV11-2 to TRBJ1-1, with 7 positions matching TRBD1. This CDR3 comprises 13 residues. Germline CDR1 reads SGHAT; CDR2 reads FQNNGV. V was clipped by 4 bases and J by 7 bases; unmatched bases: 6. CDR3 protein: CASSYETGNEAFF. The CDR3 DNA sequence: TGTGCCAGCAGCTATGAGACAGGGAATGAAGCTTTCTTT.

The rearrangement uses TRBV12-3 or TRBV12-4 and TRBJ2-7; D is ambiguous. This CDR3 spans 13 amino acids. The V end was cut by 1 base, the J end by 6 bases, with 10 bases between. DNA for the CDR3: TGTGCCAGCAGTTTAGGAGTCCCCCTCGAGCAGTACTTC. It codes for CASSLGVPLEQYF.

This clone has just one count. The gene calls are TRBV2 and TRBJ2-4, with 7 positions matching TRBD1. CDR1 SNHLY and CDR2 FYNNEI come from the germline V gene. This CDR3 region has 14 residues. J lost 9 bases, V lost 4 bases, and 9 bases had no gene match. The CDR3 DNA is TGTGCCAGCAGTGTACGACAGGGCGATGGCATTCAGTACTTC. This translates into CASSVRQGDGIQYF.

This clone came up once. The rearrangement joins TRBV19 to TRBJ2-1, with a tentative D call TRBD2 (6 bases). Per the germline V gene, CDR1 is LNHDA and CDR2 is SQIVND (reference sequence). The CDR3 is made up of 14 amino acids. Deletions cut 6 bases from V and 7 bases from J, with 16 bases between. The CDR3 reads CASRYGRGRNEQFF. CDR3 sequence (DNA): TGTGCCAGTAGGTACGGGAGAGGGAGGAATGAGCAGTTCTTC.

The chain employs TRBV11-2 and TRBJ2-1, with 11 bases that match TRBD2. The CDR3 consists of 14 residues. Trimming at V came to 6 bases and at J to 10 bases, leaving 8 bases not matched to a gene. Germline assignment: CDR1 SGHAT and CDR2 FQNNGV. The CDR3 is CASSPSGGSGEQFF. CDR3 DNA sequence: TGTGCCAGCAGTCCTAGCGGGGGGTCGGGAGAGCAGTTCTTC. Combining the CDR3 with reference TRBV11-2 and TRBJ2-1 gives the whole variable domain EAGVAQSPRYKIIEKRQSVAFWCNPISGHATLYWYQQILGQGPKLLIQFQNNGVVDDSQLPKDRFSAERLKGVDSTLKIQPAKLEDSAVYLCASSPSGGSGEQFFGPGTRLTVL.

V is TRBV18 and J is TRBJ1-1; perhaps TRBD1 as D (6 bases). Trimming cost V 2 bases and J 8 bases, with 9 bases left between them. The CDR3 consists of 12 residues. The V gene's germline CDR1 is KGHSH and CDR2 LQKENI. This chain's CDR3 is CASSPGQKEAFF. In nucleotides, the CDR3 is TGTGCCAGCTCACCAGGACAGAAAGAAGCTTTCTTT.

J is TRBJ2-7 and V is TRBV5-1; D gene ambiguous. Per the germline V gene, CDR1 is SGHRS and CDR2 is YFSETQ. Trimming shortened V by 1 base and J by 2 bases, and 13 bases separated the two germline ends. CDR3 size: 15 residues. The DNA of the CDR3 is TGCGCCAGCAGCTTGAGAAGTTCGAGCGCCTACGAGCAGTACTTC. Its protein product is CASSLRSSSAYEQYF.

The chain recombines TRBV19 with TRBJ2-1; TRBD1 matches 8 bases. This CDR3 is 16 amino acids long. The V gene's germline CDR1 is LNHDA and CDR2 SQIVND (reference sequence). V dropped 3 bases and J dropped 0; count of bases not matched to a gene: 4. Here the CDR3 reads CASSMDRVISYNEQFF. The CDR3 bases are TGTGCCAGTAGTATGGACAGGGTCATCTCCTACAATGAGCAGTTCTTC.

The rearrangement links TRBV6-5 to TRBJ1-5; D is ambiguous. The CDR3 has 13 residues. With 6 bases removed from V and 4 bases from J, the gap between germline ends came to 10 bases. CDR1 MNHEY and CDR2 SVGAGI come from the germline V gene. CDR3 loop: CASSAQENQPQHF. CDR3 DNA: TGTGCCAGCAGCGCCCAGGAAAATCAGCCCCAGCATTTT.